A single sample is the source of the 32 T cell receptor beta chains below, sequenced in a study of T cell repertoires in cytomegalovirus infection. TCRdb re-called the reads through MiXCR, storing one row per CDR3 protein. The sample lists around 260,000 distinct CDR3 sequences, 9.1% seen once, with approximately 16% in the top ten. What was sequenced was PBMCs. The receptors come from a human donor in good health (CMV status not recorded). Some clones in this sample may be carry-over from other donors' samples.

There are a few counts of this clonotype. V gene TRBV28 combines with J gene TRBJ2-7; 11 nucleotides match TRBD1. V gave up 7 bases and J gave up 3 bases; unmatched junction bases: 5. The germline V gene has CDR1 MDHEN and CDR2 SYDVKM. The CDR3 runs to 14 residues. The CDR3 sequence is CASKTGTGGYEQYF. Here the CDR3 DNA reads TGTGCCAGCAAGACCGGGACAGGGGGCTACGAGCAGTACTTC.

This clonotype was observed at least ten times. The chain combines TRBV7-2 with TRBJ1-5; possibly TRBD1 for D (5 bases). The CDR3 extends over 17 amino acids. Germline lookup yields CDR1 SGHTA and CDR2 FQGNSA. V lost 5 bases, J lost 3 bases, and 20 bases lay in between. CDR3 protein: CASSPVGQGRFNQPQHF. The CDR3 nucleotides are TGTGCCAGCAGCCCTGTGGGGCAGGGCCGCTTCAATCAGCCCCAGCATTTT.

This clonotype came up many times. The chain links TRBV7-8 to TRBJ1-5; perhaps TRBD1 as D (6 bases). The germline V gene has CDR1 SGHVS and CDR2 FQNEAQ. Trimming took 4 bases from V and 3 from J, leaving 16 bases between them. CDR3 length equals 16 residues. The DNA for the CDR3 is TGTGCCAGCAGCTCGGGGGCTGGGCGGATCAATCAGCCCCAGCATTTT. Its protein product is CASSSGAGRINQPQHF.

This clonotype was seen ten or more times. The rearrangement joins TRBV7-2 to TRBJ2-5; D ambiguous. The V end was cut by 1 base, the J end by 7 bases, with 10 bases between. In germline, CDR1 is SGHTA, CDR2 FQGNSA. The CDR3 runs 13 residues. Here the CDR3 reads CASSLGASGTQYF. The CDR3 DNA is TGTGCCAGCAGCTTAGGGGCTTCCGGGACCCAGTACTTC.

This clonotype has just a few counts. The chain has TRBV6-6 and TRBJ2-1; D might be TRBD1 (7 bases). The length of the CDR3 is 14 residues. Germline V gene data show CDR1 as MNHNY and CDR2 as SVGAGI (reference sequence). V gave up 5 bases and J gave up 7 bases, with 15 bases separating them. This CDR3 reads CASSPGAGGNEQFF. The CDR3 DNA sequence: TGTGCCAGCAGTCCTGGAGCAGGGGGGAATGAGCAGTTCTTC.

This clonotype was counted at least ten times. The chain employs TRBV7-2 and TRBJ2-7, with D possibly matching TRBD2 (6 bases). V was pared by 3 bases and J by 2 bases, with 8 bases between. The CDR3 totals 13 residues. Germline values: CDR1 SGHTA, CDR2 FQGNSA. The CDR3 here is CASSFGEAYEQYF. CDR3 bases: TGTGCCAGCAGCTTTGGGGAGGCCTACGAGCAGTACTTC.

In this sample, this clonotype turned up once. V usage is TRBV20-1 and J usage is TRBJ2-6; the D gene is possibly TRBD1 (5 bases). V was clipped by 3 bases and J by 0 bases, with 9 bases between them. Germline V gives CDR1 DFQATT, CDR2 SNEGSKA (reference sequence). CDR3 length equals 15 residues. Here the CDR3 reads CSASGAFSGANVLTF. CDR3 nucleotides: TGCAGTGCTAGTGGGGCCTTCTCTGGGGCCAACGTCCTGACTTTC.

This chain joins TRBV29-1 and TRBJ2-1, with 8 bases fitting TRBD1. The V gene end was trimmed by 7 bases and the J gene end by 10 bases; junction bases not matched to a gene: 6. The germline gives CDR1 SQVTM, CDR2 ANQGSEA. The CDR3 spans 11 residues. Here the CDR3 DNA reads TGCAGCGGACGACAGGGGAAGGAGCAGTTCTTC. This encodes CSGRQGKEQFF.

This clonotype has ten or more counts. The chain recombines TRBV6-6 with TRBJ1-1; D is unresolved. With 7 bases removed from V and 0 bases from J, the gap between germline ends came to 12 bases. Per the germline V gene, CDR1 is MNHNY and CDR2 is SVGAGI (reference sequence). The CDR3 totals 14 residues. Written as DNA, the CDR3 is TGTGCCAGCATCTACGGAGGCGTGAACACTGAAGCTTTCTTT. Protein product: CASIYGGVNTEAFF.

This clonotype was seen repeatedly, ten times or more. The chain combines TRBV7-2 with TRBJ2-3, with D uncertain. Germline CDR1 reads SGHTA; CDR2 reads FQGNSA. CDR3 size: 18 residues. V lost 0 bases and J 2 bases, leaving 18 bases between the germline ends. CDR3 residues: CASSLAYPLGQTTDTQYF. For the CDR3, the DNA is TGTGCCAGCAGCTTAGCGTACCCCCTTGGCCAGACCACAGATACGCAGTATTTT.

There are many counts of this clonotype. V and J are TRBV7-2 and TRBJ1-5; D is possibly TRBD1 (5 bases). The V and J ends lost 1 base and 4 bases respectively, with 11 bases between them. Germline CDR1 and CDR2: SGHTA and FQGNSA. The CDR3 is 15 amino acids. CDR3 residues: CASSLGRQMNQPQHF. Written as DNA, the CDR3 is TGTGCCAGCAGCTTAGGTCGACAGATGAATCAGCCCCAGCATTTT.

This clonotype was counted many times. The rearrangement links TRBV11-2 to TRBJ2-2; 7 bases are shared with TRBD1. The CDR3 has 13 amino acids. Germline lookup yields CDR1 SGHAT and CDR2 FQNNGV. The V gene end was trimmed by 3 bases and the J gene end by 6 bases; junction bases not matched to a gene: 1. The CDR3 sequence: CASSFQGAGELFF. DNA of the CDR3: TGTGCCAGCAGCTTCCAGGGGGCCGGGGAGCTGTTTTTT.

At least ten counts were recorded for this clonotype. The chain couples TRBV7-8 to TRBJ2-5; the D call may be TRBD1 or TRBD2 (5 bases each). With 5 bases removed from V and 5 bases from J, the gap between germline ends came to 21 bases. Germline V gene data show CDR1 as SGHVS and CDR2 as FQNEAQ. The CDR3 extends over 16 amino acids. This CDR3 reads CASSPTGTPRGETQYF. CDR3 DNA: TGTGCCAGCAGCCCCACCGGGACCCCTCGAGGGGAGACCCAGTACTTC.

This clonotype was observed at least ten times. The gene calls are TRBV7-2 and TRBJ2-1, with TRBD2 identical over 8 bases. Germline loops: CDR1 SGHTA, CDR2 FQGNSA. The junction had 9 bases not matched to a gene; V was cut back by 5 bases and J by 3 bases. The CDR3 loop spans 16 amino acids. The CDR3 spells CASSPRRLALYNEQFF. The CDR3 bases are TGTGCCAGCAGCCCCCGACGACTAGCGCTCTACAATGAGCAGTTCTTC.

This clonotype was detected ten times or more. V usage is TRBV7-2 and J usage is TRBJ1-2, with D unresolved. The germline gives CDR1 SGHTA, CDR2 FQGNSA. V was trimmed by 5 bases and J by 1 base, leaving 17 bases between them. The CDR3 spans 16 residues. The CDR3 is CASSLSQAVNNYGYTF. The CDR3 nucleotides are TGTGCCAGCAGCCTAAGCCAGGCGGTAAATAACTATGGCTACACCTTC.

The chain links TRBV28 to TRBJ1-2; TRBD1 aligns across 7 bases. The germline CDR1 and CDR2 sequences are MDHEN and SYDVKM. V dropped 4 bases and J dropped 3; count of bases not matched to a gene: 8. The CDR3 has 15 amino acids. CDR3 coding DNA: TGTGCCAGCAGTTCTGGAGGGGGCCGGCACTATGGCTACACCTTC. Translated: CASSSGGGRHYGYTF.

This clonotype was detected ten times or more. The chain has TRBV7-2 and TRBJ2-3, with TRBD2 matching 14 bases. The germline gives CDR1 SGHTA, CDR2 FQGNSA. The ends lost 5 bases at V and 7 bases at J; junction bases unmatched: 8. The CDR3 runs to 16 residues. DNA of the CDR3: TGTGCCAGCAGCGGCAGACTAGCGGGAGGGCCAAATACGCAGTATTTT. As protein: CASSGRLAGGPNTQYF.

In its sample, this clonotype was seen a few times. This chain links TRBV20-1 with TRBJ2-5; 7 bases match TRBD2. This CDR3 is built from 15 residues. V trimming: 6 bases; J trimming: 2 bases; junction bases outside the gene matches: 12. Germline loops: CDR1 DFQATT, CDR2 SNEGSKA (reference sequence). The CDR3 loop reads CSATQLARNQETQYF. In DNA, the CDR3 is TGCAGTGCCACCCAACTAGCGAGGAATCAAGAGACCCAGTACTTC.

The J gene is TRBJ1-1, the V gene TRBV7-3, with a weak D call TRBD1 (5 bases). Germline V gives CDR1 SGHTA, CDR2 FQGTGA. The V gene lost 0 bases and the J gene lost 5 bases, with 16 bases spanning the gap. The CDR3 consists of 16 residues. In nucleotides, the CDR3 is TGTGCCAGCAGCTTAACTTCGGGGGTGGGACGGACTGAAGCTTTCTTT. Amino acid sequence: CASSLTSGVGRTEAFF.

CDR3 amino acids: CASSYREEAFF. CDR3 coding DNA: TGTGCCAGCAGTTACAGGGAGGAAGCTTTCTTT. This chain joins TRBV12-3 or TRBV12-4 and TRBJ1-1, with D perhaps TRBD1 (6 bases). The CDR3 extends over 11 amino acids. The germline V and J ends were trimmed by 4 bases and 8 bases, with 8 bases remaining between them.

The V and J genes are TRBV20-1 and TRBJ2-3; 10 nucleotides align to TRBD2. The CDR3 runs 14 residues. V was pared by 5 bases and J by 6 bases, with 8 bases of the junction left unmatched. Germline V gene lookup returns CDR1 DFQATT and CDR2 SNEGSKA (reference sequence). In DNA, the CDR3 is TGCAGTGCTGGCGGTAGCGGGGGGCGGGATACGCAGTATTTT. This gives the protein CSAGGSGGRDTQYF.

This clonotype was observed many times. The J gene is TRBJ2-7, the V gene TRBV7-2, with no clear D. Germline V gene lookup returns CDR1 SGHTA and CDR2 FQGNSA. Between the trimmed V and J ends, which lost 0 bases and 3 bases, there was a span of 9 bases. This CDR3 has 14 amino acids. The CDR3 here is CASSLAHSLYEQYF. The CDR3 DNA sequence: TGTGCCAGCAGCTTAGCGCACAGCCTCTACGAGCAGTACTTC.

This chain links TRBV19 with TRBJ2-7; TRBD2 might be the D (5 bases). The CDR3 has 17 residues. Trimming cost V 2 bases and J 0 bases, with 17 bases left between them. The germline gives CDR1 LNHDA, CDR2 SQIVND (reference sequence). CDR3 coding DNA: TGTGCCAGTAGTATATCTACCTCGGGGTGGAGCTCCTACGAGCAGTACTTC. Protein product: CASSISTSGWSSYEQYF.

This clonotype was seen at least ten times. The chain combines TRBV7-9 with TRBJ2-5; TRBD2 aligns across 12 bases. Trimming cost V 4 bases and J 0 bases; bases outside gene matches: 3. The CDR3 covers 16 residues. Germline V gene lookup returns CDR1 SEHNR and CDR2 FQNEAQ (reference sequence). Written as DNA, the CDR3 is TGTGCCAGCAGCTCAGGACTAGCGGGGAACCAAGAGACCCAGTACTTC. Protein product: CASSSGLAGNQETQYF.

This clonotype showed up many times. CDR3 nucleotide sequence: TGTGCCAGCAGTTTCTCTTCGGGGGCCTGGAACAATGAGCAGTTCTTC. The encoded protein is CASSFSSGAWNNEQFF. The V call is TRBV6-2 or TRBV6-3, the J call TRBJ2-1; D may correspond to TRBD1 or TRBD2 (6 bases each). Between the trimmed V and J ends, which lost 4 bases and 5 bases, there was a span of 18 bases. The CDR3 sequence is 16 residues long. Germline CDR1 reads MNHEY; CDR2 reads SVGEGT.

To note about this clonotype: A read error may produce the germline difference seen at one junction end. The chain links TRBV7-2 to TRBJ1-2, with 7 bases matching TRBD1. The CDR3 loop spans 14 amino acids. Germline-derived CDR1 and CDR2 are SGHTA and FQGNSA. The CDR3 region is CASSRDRANHGHTF. In DNA form, the CDR3 reads TGTGCCAGCAGCCGGGACAGAGCTAACCATGGCCACACCTTC.

This clonotype was detected ten times or more. The chain links TRBV7-7 to TRBJ2-5; D unresolved. Trimming took off 5 bases at V and 6 bases at J, with 10 bases between the two ends. Germline CDR1 reads SSHAT; CDR2 reads FNYEAQ (reference sequence). This CDR3 is built from 12 residues. CDR3 loop: CASSPLGKTQYF. For the CDR3, the DNA is TGTGCCAGCAGCCCCCTAGGGAAGACCCAGTACTTC.

This chain connects TRBV5-6 to TRBJ2-3; 14 bases line up with TRBD2. With V trimmed by 2 bases and J by 6 bases, 8 bases remained unmatched. Germline assignment: CDR1 SGHDT and CDR2 YYEEEE. This CDR3 spans 17 amino acids. The CDR3 DNA sequence: TGTGCCAGCAGCTTCGGGAAGGGACTAGCGGGGGACGATACGCAGTATTTT. This codes for CASSFGKGLAGDDTQYF. Drawing the rest from reference TRBV5-6 and TRBJ2-3, the complete variable domain is DAGVTQSPTHLIKTRGQQVTLRCSPKSGHDTVSWYQQALGQGPQFIFQYYEEEERQRGNFPDRFSGHQFPNYSSELNVNALLLGDSALYLCASSFGKGLAGDDTQYFGPGTRLTVL.

This chain joins TRBV20-1 and TRBJ2-2; 11 bases map to TRBD2. The junction had 3 bases not matched to a gene; V was cut back by 5 bases and J by 4 bases. Germline V gene data show CDR1 as DFQATT and CDR2 as SNEGSKA (reference sequence). The CDR3 contains 14 residues. The CDR3 loop is CSALAGGLTGELFF. The DNA for the CDR3 is TGCAGTGCTCTAGCGGGGGGCCTCACCGGGGAGCTGTTTTTT.

Only a few counts were recorded for this clonotype. This chain links TRBV20-1 with TRBJ2-5, with 8 bases identical to TRBD2. The CDR3 runs 18 residues. The V segment lost 1 base and the J segment 5 bases; nucleotides outside the gene matches: 18. Germline V gene data show CDR1 as DFQATT and CDR2 as SNEGSKA (reference sequence). CDR3 residues: CSARVPLGLAGPGETQYF. The CDR3 bases are TGCAGTGCTAGAGTCCCTCTTGGGCTAGCGGGTCCCGGGGAGACCCAGTACTTC.

This clonotype was counted many times. The chain couples TRBV15 to TRBJ2-3; D is ambiguous. The CDR3 loop spans 13 amino acids. V was cut by 0 bases and J by 6 bases, with 7 bases left in between. Germline assignment: CDR1 LNHNV and CDR2 YYDKDF (reference sequence). Written as DNA, the CDR3 is TGTGCCACCAGCAGAGATCCCCCGGATACGCAGTATTTT. It encodes CATSRDPPDTQYF.

This clonotype has ten or more counts. The rearrangement links TRBV5-1 to TRBJ1-2, with a weak D call TRBD1 (6 bases). Trimming cost V 7 bases and J 2 bases, with 15 bases left between them. This CDR3 is 14 amino acids long. Germline CDR1 is SGHRS and CDR2 is YFSETQ. CDR3 sequence reads: CASHPGGGNYGYTF. The CDR3 coding sequence is TGCGCCAGCCACCCGGGCGGGGGCAACTATGGCTACACCTTC.